This TCR beta chain derives from a study of cytomegalovirus exposure and HLA in healthy donors. Study context: As released early, the data held approximately 80 million unique TCRs from HLA-typed donors.

General observations from the study: In a later analysis, HLA-C alleles had the fewest associated TCRs, DRB1 alleles the most.

The V end was cut by 5 bases, the J end by 5 bases, with 10 bases between. This CDR3 has 12 residues. CDR1 and CDR2 from the germline V gene are SGHAT and FQNNGV. Healthy bone marrow donors formed the donor group. Donors had nominal health at sampling but likely had unrecorded immune exposures. 60 Vbeta and 13 Jbeta primers were used in PCR. The repertoire was sequenced with immunoSEQ multiplex PCR; TCRdb's copy has only in-frame clones and lacks some. This sample has roughly 160,000 clones; 60% to 80% occur once, and the top ten carry 7.7%. About this clone itself: Antigen specificity is unknown. Other DNA sequences in this specimen translate into the identical CDR3.

The sequence was obtained from a woman in her 40s in good health and CMV-seropositive. The chain joins TRBV11-2 to TRBJ2-7; D ambiguous. The sequenced sample was PBMCs. CDR3 bases: TGTGCCAGCAGCCCCCCCAGCGACGAGCAGTACTTC. It yields the protein CASSPPSDEQYF.